This is a list of T cell receptor beta chains from one sample in a study of blood T cell repertoires in COVID-19. Produced via immunoSEQ multiplex PCR; TCRdb's table is partial and in-frame only. The sample carries about 110,000 clones, around 86% recorded once. The specimen sequenced was peripheral blood. The source of these receptors is a man in his fifties with acute or convalescent COVID-19. Both conserved end residues are part of each CDR3.

V	J	CDR3
TRBV7-8	TRBJ1-1	CASRKQVFTEAFF
TRBV2	TRBJ2-4	CASSAGDRGTKAKNIQYF
TRBV28	TRBJ2-7	CASSFAGWDEQYF
TRBV4-2	TRBJ2-5	CASSQDGDSAEETQYF
TRBV30	TRBJ1-2	CAWSQKGGDYGYTF
TRBV5-6	TRBJ2-1	CASSLIAAEQFF
TRBV7-3	TRBJ1-3	CASSLLPGLSGNTIYF
TRBV4-1	TRBJ2-7	CASSHGESYYEQYF
TRBV7-2	TRBJ2-1	CASSAELVHNEQFF
TRBV5-4	TRBJ1-2	CASSFASVYAYTF
TRBV5-1	TRBJ1-6	CASSLDRGYNSPLHF
TRBV19	TRBJ1-4	CASRNTQGFNEKLFF
TRBV5-6	TRBJ1-6	CASSLATGQGHSPLHF
TRBV18	TRBJ2-2	CASSLDRLNTGELFF
TRBV12-3/TRBV12-4	TRBJ2-1	CASSPSGVYEQFF
TRBV28	TRBJ1-1	CASIPPAGRENTEAFF
TRBV6-5	TRBJ1-2	CATYAPDRAYGYTF
TRBV27	TRBJ2-7	CASSLVYRTALYEQYF
TRBV10-3	TRBJ1-6	CAISERDSGGPYNSPLHF
TRBV28	TRBJ1-5	CASSYTGTPNGNQPQHF
TRBV5-1	TRBJ2-2	CASSIGTGGFGELFF
TRBV27	TRBJ1-2	CASSLSSQGNYGYTF
TRBV19	TRBJ2-4	CASAPSPVGNIQYF
TRBV4-2	TRBJ1-1	CASSLGRDTVNTEAFF
TRBV29-1	TRBJ2-7	CSVEEYGEKAYEQYF
TRBV5-1	TRBJ1-4	CASSQQGGNEKLFF
TRBV5-1	TRBJ2-7	CASSAASTASEQYF
TRBV5-5	TRBJ1-6	CASSVGGFTGSNSPLHF
TRBV5-1	TRBJ1-1	CASSFGATDTEAFF
TRBV18	TRBJ2-2	CASSPPGLAGGTGELFF
TRBV11-1	TRBJ2-5	CASSLEGQGGETQYF
TRBV5-6	TRBJ2-2	CASTLGGNTGELFF
TRBV9	TRBJ2-7	CASSADSYEQYF
TRBV5-1	TRBJ2-7	CASSLGGTGGSYEQYF
TRBV7-2	TRBJ2-3	CASSLNSPSTDTQYF
TRBV12-2	TRBJ2-1	CASRLTPDRDNEQFF
TRBV11-2	TRBJ2-1	CASSLDYREQFF
TRBV10-2	TRBJ1-6	CASSEQGTYNSPLHF
TRBV19	TRBJ2-6	CASRGAKAGANVLTF
TRBV12-3/TRBV12-4	TRBJ1-2	CASSLGRAHGYTF
TRBV5-1	TRBJ2-7	CASSSTGGSEQYF
TRBV18	TRBJ2-3	CASSPALDTQYF
TRBV6-1	TRBJ2-1	CASSEKRTAYNEQFF
TRBV6-1	TRBJ2-6	CASSESNRGSGANVLTF
TRBV7-2	TRBJ2-2	CARGPKGALDTGELFF
TRBV18	TRBJ2-2	CASSPPSGGNTGELFF
TRBV3-1/TRBV3-2	TRBJ1-1	CASSLGHQGEAFF
TRBV6-5	TRBJ1-2	CASRRDRANYGYTF
TRBV21-1	TRBJ1-2	CASSKRTGRKEPVGGFGGYTF
TRBV5-1	TRBJ1-6	CASSLFPGQGASPLHF